These T cell receptor beta chains were read from a single sample in a study of CD8+ T cells in alopecia areata. Assay: immunoSEQ multiplex PCR; the TCRdb copy retains only in-frame clones and omits some. The data show 120,000 to 150,000 clones, with 47% seen just once and 6% to 7% held by the top ten. Source material: CD4+ T cells sorted from blood. The receptors originated from a human donor with alopecia areata. The CDR3 runs from the conserved cysteine through the conserved F or W. D genes are given only for firm matches. Clone size is shown for a subset of rows, as once, few, many or a class of expanded clone.

18 few TRBD2 TRBJ2-1 TRBV18 TGTGCCAGCTCACCACCGGGGCTAGCGGGAGGGATCTACAATGAGCAGTTCTTC CASSPPGLAGGIYNEQFF
15 NA NA TRBJ1-4 TRBV7-9 TGTGCCAGCAGCTTAGATCCTGGACGAGGTGAAAAACTGTTTTTT CASSLDPGRGEKLFF
15 NA TRBD1 TRBJ1-2 TRBV5-1 TGCGCCAGCAGCGCCTCGACAGGGGCTAACTATGGCTACACCTTC CASSASTGANYGYTF
14 NA NA TRBJ1-1 TRBV29-1 TGCAGCGTTGTCCCCTTATCTGGTGCCACTGAAGCTTTCTTT CSVVPLSGATEAFF
13 NA NA TRBJ2-7 TRBV6-5 TGTGCCAGCAGTTTGGGTAGCCCCTACGAGCAGTACTTC CASSLGSPYEQYF
15 NA NA TRBJ2-2 TRBV28 TGTGCCAGCAGTTCCGACTCACTCAGGACCGGGGAGCTGTTTTTT CASSSDSLRTGELFF
13 NA NA TRBJ1-1 TRBV5-1 TGCGCCAGCAGCCCACCCAGCGGCCGTGAAGCTTTCTTT CASSPPSGREAFF
15 few TRBD2 TRBJ2-1 TRBV5-1 TGCGCCAGCAGCTTATTAGCGGGGGTATCCAATGAGCAGTTCTTC CASSLLAGVSNEQFF
16 NA TRBD2 TRBJ2-1 TRBV29-1 TGCAGCGTTGCTCGACTAGCGGGAGACCTCTACAATGAGCAGTTCTTC CSVARLAGDLYNEQFF
11 few NA TRBJ2-5 TRBV2 TGTGCCAGCAGTGAACAAGAGACCCAGTACTTC CASSEQETQYF
12 NA NA TRBJ2-7 TRBV9 TGTGCCAGCAGCGTAGACTTCAACGAGCAGTACTTC CASSVDFNEQYF
14 NA NA TRBJ2-5 TRBV7-3 TGTGCCAGCGGAATGGGGCTGGCCGGGGAGACCCAGTACTTC CASGMGLAGETQYF
13 NA NA TRBJ2-5 TRBV30 TGTGCCTCCCGGGATTGGGGCCGGGAGACCCAGTACTTC CASRDWGRETQYF
17 NA TRBD2 TRBJ2-4 TRBV5-1 TGCGCCAGCAGCTCGGTAGCGGGAGGACCTACACATAACATTCAGTACTTC CASSSVAGGPTHNIQYF
13 NA NA TRBJ2-5 TRBV25-1 TGTGCCAGCAGTGTCGGTAGACAAGAGACCCAGTACTTC CASSVGRQETQYF
11 many NA TRBJ1-2 TRBV28 TGTGCCAGCAGGGCCCAGGGAGGCTACACCTTC CASRAQGGYTF
14 NA TRBD2 TRBJ2-5 TRBV6-4 TGTGCCAGCAGTAGGACTAGCGGGTCAACGACCCAGTACTTC CASSRTSGSTTQYF
14 NA TRBD1 TRBJ2-2 TRBV7-2 TGTGCCAGCAGCCCCGACAGGGTCACCGGGGAGCTGTTTTTT CASSPDRVTGELFF
12 NA NA TRBJ2-5 TRBV7-9 TGTGCCAGCAGCTTTTTGGGGGAGACCCAGTACTTC CASSFLGETQYF
15 few TRBD2 TRBJ2-1 TRBV7-9 TGTGCCAGCAGCTTAGGTAGCGGGTTCTACAATGAGCAGTTCTTC CASSLGSGFYNEQFF
16 once TRBD2 TRBJ2-3 TRBV27 TGTGCCAGCAGAGCCAACGGGAGGACAAGCACAGATACGCAGTATTTT CASRANGRTSTDTQYF
13 few NA TRBJ1-1 TRBV29-1 TGCAGCGCACGAGCCGTGGGGGACACTGAAGCTTTCTTT CSARAVGDTEAFF
14 NA NA TRBJ1-2 TRBV6-5 TGTGCCAGCAGTTACGGCGAAGCTAACTATGGCTACACCTTC CASSYGEANYGYTF
12 few NA TRBJ2-2 TRBV30 TGTGCCTGGAGTCATTCTGTCGGGGAGCTGTTTTTT CAWSHSVGELFF
12 NA TRBD1 TRBJ2-7 TRBV4-1 TGCGCCAGCGGGACAGGGGTGTACGAGCAGTACTTC CASGTGVYEQYF